The next 28 T cell receptor beta chains were all read from a single sample in a study of radiation and T cells in renal cell carcinoma. Time point given: blood 2 weeks post-SBRT. Treatment described: 15 Gy SBRT to primary tumor, nephrectomy 4 weeks later. The repertoire was sequenced with immunoSEQ multiplex PCR; TCRdb's copy has only in-frame clones and lacks some. This table holds about 49,000 clones, 80% found once. The sample consisted of blood, taken from a patient whose treatment included radiotherapy and nephrectomy. These TCRs come from a woman between 65 and 79 years old with renal cell carcinoma.

This clone was observed a handful of times. The gene calls are TRBV7-2 and TRBJ2-7, with 7 bases matching TRBD1. Germline CDR1 SGHTA, CDR2 FQGNSA. V gave up 5 bases and J gave up 4 bases; unmatched junction bases: 8. The CDR3 totals 14 residues. CDR3 in amino acids: CASSRGTGVYEQYF. For the CDR3, the DNA is TGTGCCAGCAGCCGGGGAACAGGGGTGTACGAGCAGTACTTC.

The chain uses TRBV2 and TRBJ1-2; TRBD1 aligns across 10 bases. Trimming cost V 6 bases and J 4 bases; bases outside gene matches: 5. Germline values: CDR1 SNHLY, CDR2 FYNNEI. The CDR3 sequence is 14 residues long. In DNA form, the CDR3 reads TGTGCCAGCAGGGGGACAGGGGCTGGCTATGGCTACACCTTC. Its translation: CASRGTGAGYGYTF.

This chain links TRBV28 with TRBJ1-5; weak D call: TRBD1 (5 bases). CDR1 is MDHEN and CDR2 is SYDVKM in the germline V gene. This CDR3 is 11 amino acids long. With 5 bases removed from V and 6 bases from J, the gap between germline ends came to 5 bases. CDR3 protein: CASSQGQPQHF. In nucleotides, the CDR3 is TGTGCCAGCAGTCAGGGTCAGCCCCAGCATTTT. Drawing the rest from reference TRBV28 and TRBJ1-5, the complete variable domain is DVKVTQSSRYLVKRTGEKVFLECVQDMDHENMFWYRQDPGLGLRLIYFSYDVKMKEKGDIPEGYSVSREKKERFSLILESASTNQTSMYLCASSQGQPQHFGDGTRLSIL.

This sequence joins TRBV30 and TRBJ2-3, with TRBD2 as a possible D gene (5 bases). V lost 0 bases and J lost 0, with 10 bases in between. Germline CDR1 reads GTSNPN; CDR2 reads SVGIG (reference sequence). This CDR3 region has 15 residues. The CDR3 bases are TGTGCCTGGAGTGTACGGCGGGTTAGCACAGATACGCAGTATTTT. The encoded protein is CAWSVRRVSTDTQYF.

J is TRBJ2-7 and V is TRBV1; the DNA was not used to check the table's D call, TRBD2. TRBV1 is recorded as a pseudogene. There are 12 residues in the CDR3. CDR3 sequence (DNA): TGCACCAGCAGCCAAGACGGCTACGAGCAGTACTTC. This sequence encodes CTSSQDGYEQYF.

This chain links TRBV18 with TRBJ1-4, with a tentative D call TRBD1 (6 bases). With 3 bases removed from V and 3 bases from J, the gap between germline ends came to 14 bases. The CDR3 is 16 amino acids. Germline V lookup: CDR1 KGHSH, CDR2 LQKENI. The CDR3 is CASSPTRQEPNEKLFF. CDR3 in DNA: TGTGCCAGCTCACCGACTCGACAGGAGCCTAATGAAAAACTGTTTTTT. Full variable domain (missing parts from reference TRBV18 and TRBJ1-4): NAGVMQNPRHLVRRRGQEARLRCSPMKGHSHVYWYRQLPEEGLKFMVYLQKENIIDESGMPKERFSAEFPKEGPSILRIQQVVRGDSAAYFCASSPTRQEPNEKLFFGSGTQLSVL.

This clone was recorded once. V and J are TRBV7-9 and TRBJ1-4, with 10 bases aligning to TRBD1. The CDR3 consists of 14 residues. Germline V gene lookup returns CDR1 SEHNR and CDR2 FQNEAQ (reference sequence). Germline trimming cut 8 bases from V and 8 bases from J; bases unmatched to any gene: 8. CDR3 region: CASHSGTGEEKLFF. In nucleotides, the CDR3 is TGTGCCAGCCATTCGGGGACAGGGGAAGAAAAACTGTTTTTT.

The chain employs TRBV6-1 and TRBJ1-2, with D hard to call. The CDR3 runs 11 residues. The germline V gene has CDR1 MNHNS and CDR2 SASEGT. Between the trimmed V and J ends, which lost 6 bases and 7 bases, there was a span of 9 bases. The CDR3 DNA reads TGTGCCAGCAGCCTATGGCGTGGCTACACCTTC. It encodes CASSLWRGYTF.

The chain recombines TRBV29-1 with TRBJ2-7, with a weak D call TRBD2 (6 bases). The V end was cut by 4 bases, the J end by 0 bases, with 10 bases between. Per germline, CDR1 SQVTM and CDR2 ANQGSEA. The CDR3 is 13 amino acids. The CDR3 protein is CSVGGAPSYEQYF. DNA of the CDR3: TGCAGCGTTGGCGGGGCTCCCTCCTACGAGCAGTACTTC.

Note on this clone: One junction end does not reproduce the germline sequence, and a read error may be involved. This sequence joins TRBV7-9 and TRBJ2-7, with no clear D. The germline V gene encodes CDR1 SEHNR and CDR2 FQNEAQ (reference sequence). The CDR3 contains 15 residues. CDR3 nucleotides: TGTGCCAGCAGCCCCCCTGGGCTCTACTCCCACGAGCAGTACTTC. This encodes CASSPPGLYSHEQYF.

The J gene is TRBJ2-4, the V gene TRBV10-3; D unresolved. V dropped 0 bases and J dropped 8 bases, with 11 bases sitting between them. Germline lookup yields CDR1 ENHRY and CDR2 SYGVKD. The CDR3 length is 14 residues. CDR3 nucleotide sequence: TGTGCCATCAGTGAGTCGAGAGACCTTGACATTCAGTACTTC. Translated, it gives CAISESRDLDIQYF.

This clone turned up a few times. The chain is built from TRBV15 and TRBJ1-2, with 10 bases aligning to TRBD1. The CDR3 runs 17 residues. Germline CDR1 and CDR2: LNHNV and YYDKDF (reference sequence). The trim removed 7 bases at V and 3 bases at J, leaving 14 bases unmatched. The CDR3 sequence: CATNRDRGFGRDYGYTF. The CDR3 nucleotides are TGTGCCACCAACCGGGACAGGGGATTTGGTAGGGACTATGGCTACACCTTC.

The chain joins TRBV29-1 to TRBJ1-1; D is unresolved. Germline CDR1 SQVTM, CDR2 ANQGSEA. The CDR3 extends over 14 amino acids. Trimming removed 4 bases at V and 0 bases at J, with 12 bases between. The CDR3 loop reads CSVGMGTLNTEAFF. CDR3 nucleotides: TGCAGCGTTGGCATGGGAACTCTGAACACTGAAGCTTTCTTT.

The rearrangement links TRBV6-6 to TRBJ2-7, with 12 nucleotides matching TRBD1. The J segment lost 7 bases and the V segment lost 8 bases, leaving 12 bases of the junction unmatched. Germline assignment: CDR1 MNHNY and CDR2 SVGAGI (reference sequence). The CDR3 contains 15 residues. CDR3 bases: TGTGCCAGCCCTCACCGGGGACAGGGGGCTGATGAGCAGTACTTC. Its protein is CASPHRGQGADEQYF.

This clone was seen only once. V usage is TRBV7-2 and J usage is TRBJ2-7; 7 bases fit TRBD1. V was pared by 3 bases and J by 7 bases, with 15 bases of the junction left unmatched. The CDR3 is 16 amino acids. The germline gives CDR1 SGHTA, CDR2 FQGNSA. The CDR3 DNA reads TGTGCCAGCAGCTTTTGGGGACAGTTAGGGTCGGGGGAGCAGTACTTC. Translation gives CASSFWGQLGSGEQYF.

The rearrangement joins TRBV11-1 to TRBJ2-1; D is ambiguous. Between the trimmed V and J ends, which lost 6 bases and 5 bases, there was a span of 8 bases. The CDR3 runs 12 residues. Germline V gene sequence: CDR1 SGHAT, CDR2 FQDESV (reference sequence). Here the CDR3 DNA reads TGTGCCAGCAGTCTACAAGACAATGAGCAGTTCTTC. Amino acid sequence: CASSLQDNEQFF.

This chain connects TRBV12-5 to TRBJ2-7; D could derive from TRBD1 or TRBD2 (6 bases each). CDR3 length: 12 residues. The V gene lost 6 bases and the J gene lost 4 bases, with 10 bases spanning the gap. Germline V CDR1 and CDR2: LGHNT, FRNRAP. Here the CDR3 DNA reads TGTGCTAGTGGGGAGGGGGTTTACGAGCAGTACTTC. Its translation is CASGEGVYEQYF.

This chain connects TRBV7-6 to TRBJ2-7; TRBD2 agrees at 7 bases. The V and J ends lost 0 bases and 6 bases, in that order; junction bases with no gene match: 8. CDR3 length equals 15 residues. Germline V gene sequence: CDR1 SGHVS, CDR2 FNYEAQ. The CDR3 DNA sequence: TGTGCCAGCAGCTTAGCATGGCGGGAGAAAGGCGAGCAGTACTTC. Amino acids: CASSLAWREKGEQYF.

CDR3 sequence: CATSRVRTGFTGELFF. DNA of the CDR3: TGTGCCACCAGCAGAGTCAGGACAGGGTTCACCGGGGAGCTGTTTTTT. The chain is built from TRBV15 and TRBJ2-2; 8 positions agree with TRBD1. The CDR3 spans 16 residues. V lost 1 base, J lost 4 bases, and 5 bases stayed unmatched. The germline gives CDR1 LNHNV, CDR2 YYDKDF (reference sequence).

This clone was seen more than once but under ten times. The chain employs TRBV21-1 and TRBJ2-7; the table calls TRBD1, which could not be checked here. TRBV21-1 constitutes a pseudogene. This CDR3 spans 17 amino acids. The CDR3 protein is CASSKVRGRGTSYEQYF. The CDR3 nucleotides are TGTGCCAGCAGCAAAGTTAGGGGCAGGGGGACGTCCTACGAGCAGTACTTC.

This chain joins TRBV4-1 and TRBJ1-4, with 7 bases matching TRBD1. Looked up from germline, CDR1 is MGHRA and CDR2 is YSYEKL. The CDR3 contains 16 residues. V trimming: 2 bases; J trimming: 5 bases; junction bases outside the gene matches: 8. The CDR3: CASSQPGRGANEKLFF. Written as DNA, the CDR3 is TGCGCCAGCAGCCAACCCGGCAGGGGGGCGAATGAAAAACTGTTTTTT.

J is TRBJ2-1 and V is TRBV9; 8 bases align to TRBD2. The CDR3 totals 15 residues. J was trimmed by 7 bases and V by 5 bases; bases with no gene match: 11. The germline CDR1 and CDR2 sequences are SGDLS and YYNGEE. Written as DNA, the CDR3 is TGTGCCAGCAGTGAGACGGGACTAGTTGGGAATGAGCAGTTCTTC. Translating gives CASSETGLVGNEQFF.

V and J are TRBV5-1 and TRBJ1-3; D gene unclear. Trimming stripped 0 bases from V and 4 bases from J, with 8 bases between. From germline, CDR1 is SGHRS and CDR2 YFSETQ. The CDR3 sequence is 14 residues long. The CDR3 is CASSLVGYGNTIYF. The CDR3 DNA sequence: TGCGCCAGCAGCTTGGTTGGGTACGGAAACACCATATATTTT.

The rearrangement links TRBV30 to TRBJ2-7; D may correspond to TRBD1 or TRBD2 (5 bases each). The V gene's germline CDR1 is GTSNPN and CDR2 SVGIG (reference sequence). Trimming stripped 1 base from V and 9 bases from J, with 16 bases between. The length of the CDR3 is 13 residues. The CDR3 sequence: CAWSAGTRVGQYF. The CDR3 DNA follows: TGTGCCTGGAGTGCCGGGACGAGAGTGGGGCAGTACTTC.

The rearrangement links TRBV2 to TRBJ2-2, with TRBD2 identical over 7 bases. J lost 4 bases, V lost 7 bases, and 6 bases had no gene match. This CDR3 is built from 14 residues. Germline assignment: CDR1 SNHLY and CDR2 FYNNEI. CDR3 DNA: TGTGCCAGCATGGGAGGGAAGGGCACCGGGGAGCTGTTTTTT. This encodes CASMGGKGTGELFF.

J is TRBJ1-6 and V is TRBV30; tentatively, D is TRBD1 (6 bases). This CDR3 has 14 residues. CDR1 is GTSNPN, CDR2 SVGIG, per germline (reference sequence). V lost 0 bases and J 9 bases, leaving 12 bases between the germline ends. The CDR3 here is CAWSVSGAGSPLHF. CDR3 in DNA: TGTGCCTGGAGTGTCTCGGGGGCCGGTTCACCCCTCCACTTT.

In this sample, this clone turned up once. V is TRBV2 and J is TRBJ1-5; weak D call: TRBD1 (6 bases). The CDR3 length is 14 residues. Per germline, CDR1 SNHLY and CDR2 FYNNEI. Trimming cost V 4 bases and J 3 bases, with 10 bases left between them. CDR3: CASSADRNNQPQHF. The CDR3 nucleotides are TGTGCCAGCAGTGCCGACAGGAACAATCAGCCCCAGCATTTT.

This sequence joins TRBV25-1 and TRBJ1-1; no reliable D call. This CDR3 has 13 amino acids. The V end was cut by 2 bases, the J end by 4 bases, with 8 bases between. Germline CDR1 reads MGHDK; CDR2 reads SYGVNS. The CDR3 here is CASSEAGSTEAFF. In DNA, the CDR3 is TGTGCCAGCAGTGAAGCGGGTAGCACTGAAGCTTTCTTT.